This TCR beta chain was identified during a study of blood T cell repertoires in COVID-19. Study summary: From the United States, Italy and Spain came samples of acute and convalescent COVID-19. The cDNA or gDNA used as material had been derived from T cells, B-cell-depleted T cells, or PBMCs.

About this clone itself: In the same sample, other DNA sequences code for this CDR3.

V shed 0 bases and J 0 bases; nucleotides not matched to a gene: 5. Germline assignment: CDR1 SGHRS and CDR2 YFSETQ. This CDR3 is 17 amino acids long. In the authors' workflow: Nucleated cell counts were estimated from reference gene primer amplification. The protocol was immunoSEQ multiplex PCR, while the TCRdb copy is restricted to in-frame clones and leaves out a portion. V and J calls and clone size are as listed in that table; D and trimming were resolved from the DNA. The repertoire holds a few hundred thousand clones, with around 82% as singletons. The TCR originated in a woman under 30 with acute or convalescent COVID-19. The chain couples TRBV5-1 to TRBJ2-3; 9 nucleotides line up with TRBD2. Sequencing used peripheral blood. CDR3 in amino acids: CASSLGGLAGSTDTQYF. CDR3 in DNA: TGCGCCAGCAGCTTGGGAGGGCTAGCGGGAAGCACAGATACGCAGTATTTT.